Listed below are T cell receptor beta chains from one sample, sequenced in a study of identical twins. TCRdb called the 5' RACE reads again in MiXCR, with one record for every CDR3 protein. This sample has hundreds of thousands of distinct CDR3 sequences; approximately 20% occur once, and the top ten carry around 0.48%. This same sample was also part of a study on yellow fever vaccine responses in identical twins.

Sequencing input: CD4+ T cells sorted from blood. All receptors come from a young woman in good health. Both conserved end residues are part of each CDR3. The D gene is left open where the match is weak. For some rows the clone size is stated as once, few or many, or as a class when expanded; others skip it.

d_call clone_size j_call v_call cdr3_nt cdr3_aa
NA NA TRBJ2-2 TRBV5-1 TGCGCCAGCCGTCGGGCAGGTCCGCCAGCGAACACCGGGGAGCTGTTTTTT CASRRAGPPANTGELFF
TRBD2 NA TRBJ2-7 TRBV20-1 TGCAGTGCTAGAGATGGGGGACTAGCGGGGCTAATCTACGAGCAGTACTTC CSARDGGLAGLIYEQYF
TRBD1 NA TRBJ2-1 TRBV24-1 TGTGCCACCAGTGACCCCGTCCCAGGGGGCTTGGATGAGCAGTTCTTC CATSDPVPGGLDEQFF
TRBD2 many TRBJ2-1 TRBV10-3 TGTGCCATCAGTGAGTCGACAACTAGCGGGAGATATGAGCAGTTCTTC CAISESTTSGRYEQFF
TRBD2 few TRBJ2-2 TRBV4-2 TGTGCCAGCAGCCAAGATCCGGAGGGACTAGCGACAAACACCGGGGAGCTGTTTTTT CASSQDPEGLATNTGELFF
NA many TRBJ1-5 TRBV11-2 TGTGCCAGCAGCTTAGGACAGTACAATCAGCCCCAGCATTTT CASSLGQYNQPQHF
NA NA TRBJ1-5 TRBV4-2 TGTGCCAGCAGCCAAGGACCGGGGGATCGCAATCAGCCCCAGCATTTT CASSQGPGDRNQPQHF
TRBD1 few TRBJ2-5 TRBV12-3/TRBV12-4 TGTGCCAGCAGTCCCGACCCCGGGACAGGGTGGGGGGCCCAGTACTTC CASSPDPGTGWGAQYF
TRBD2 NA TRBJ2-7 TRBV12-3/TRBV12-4 TGTGCCAGCAGATCCACTAGCGGACCTCCCTACGAGCAGTACTTC CASRSTSGPPYEQYF
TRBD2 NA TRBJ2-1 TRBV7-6 TGTGCCAGCAGCTCCCTAATAGCGGGAATTAGGAGGTACAATGAGCAGTTCTTC CASSSLIAGIRRYNEQFF
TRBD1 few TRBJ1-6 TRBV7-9 TGTGCCAGCCAGACAGGGTCTTCACCCCTCCACTTT CASQTGSSPLHF
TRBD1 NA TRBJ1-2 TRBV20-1 TGCAGTGCCCCGGGACAGGGGGCTATTGGCTACACCTTC CSAPGQGAIGYTF
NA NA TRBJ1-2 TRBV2 TGTGCCAGCAGTGAATTGGACGGGAACTATGGCTACACCTTC CASSELDGNYGYTF
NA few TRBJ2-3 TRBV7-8 TGTGCCAGCAGCCAACGAGCGGGTAGCACAGATACGCAGTATTTT CASSQRAGSTDTQYF
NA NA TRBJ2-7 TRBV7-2 TGTGCCAGCAGCTTAGGGCTTTCTATGGTGTACGAGCAGTACTTC CASSLGLSMVYEQYF
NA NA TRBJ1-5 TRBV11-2 TGTGCCAGCAGCTTAGATATCCGGGATCCTCGGCCAAATCAGCCCCAGCATTTT CASSLDIRDPRPNQPQHF
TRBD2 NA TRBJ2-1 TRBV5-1 TGCGCCAGCAGCTTGTTGAGCGGGGTGTCCTACAATGAGCAGTTCTTC CASSLLSGVSYNEQFF
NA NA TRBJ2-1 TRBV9 TGTGCCAGCAGCCCCAAACAGGGGGGGTACAATGAGCAGTTCTTC CASSPKQGGYNEQFF
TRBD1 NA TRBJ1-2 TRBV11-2 TGTGCCAGCAGCCAACCCCCGGGACAGGATTTTAGCTATGGCTACACCTTC CASSQPPGQDFSYGYTF
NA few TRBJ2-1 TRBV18 TGTGCCAGCTCACCAGCCGTGGGGCGCTCCTACAATGAGCAGTTCTTC CASSPAVGRSYNEQFF
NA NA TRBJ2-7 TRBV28 TGTGCCAGCAGGTTTTACGAGCAGTACTTC CASRFYEQYF
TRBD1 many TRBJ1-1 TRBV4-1 TGCGCCAGCAGCCAAGGGATCAGGGGGAGGGGTGAAGCTTTCTTT CASSQGIRGRGEAFF
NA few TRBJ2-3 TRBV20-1 TGCAGTGCTACCGGGGGAGGCACAGATACGCAGTATTTT CSATGGGTDTQYF
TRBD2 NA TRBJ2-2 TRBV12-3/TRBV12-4 TGTGCCAGCAGTTTAGGGACTAGCGAGTGGACCGGGGAGCTGTTTTTT CASSLGTSEWTGELFF
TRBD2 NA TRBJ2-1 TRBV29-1 TGCAGCGTTGCAGGGTCATTCCTGACCGGGACTAGCGGAGACTTC CSVAGSFLTGTSGDF
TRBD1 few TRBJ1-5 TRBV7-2 TGTGCCAGCAGCTTAGTACAGGGGGTTAGTCAGCCCCAGCATTTT CASSLVQGVSQPQHF
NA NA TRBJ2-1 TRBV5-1 TGCGCCAGCAGCCAGCAAACTAGAATCAGGATCGATGAGCAGTTCTTC CASSQQTRIRIDEQFF
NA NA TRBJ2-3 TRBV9 TGTGCCAGCAGCGTAGCGGCGAGCGGTACAGGTACGCAGTATTTT CASSVAASGTGTQYF
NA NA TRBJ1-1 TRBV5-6 TGTGCCAGCAGCTCGGGGGGGGACACCTTGAACACTGAAGCTTTCTTT CASSSGGDTLNTEAFF
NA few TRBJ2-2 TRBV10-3 TGTGCCATCAGCCCCTGGGCTAATCAAAGAGGGGAGCTGTTTTTT CAISPWANQRGELFF
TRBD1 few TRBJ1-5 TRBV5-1 TGCGCCAGCAGCTATGGACAGGGGAATCAGCCCCAGCATTTT CASSYGQGNQPQHF
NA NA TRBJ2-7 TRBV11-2 TGTGCCAGCAGCTTGTCTTCTCCCAACGAGCAGTACTTC CASSLSSPNEQYF
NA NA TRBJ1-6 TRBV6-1 TGTGCCAGCAGCCAGGGTGTAGGGAATTCACCCCTCCACTTT CASSQGVGNSPLHF
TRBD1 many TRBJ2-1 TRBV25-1 TGTGCCAGCAGTGACCGGGACAGGGTGTCCAATGAGCAGTTCTTC CASSDRDRVSNEQFF
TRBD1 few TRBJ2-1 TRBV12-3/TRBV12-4 TGTGCCAGCAGTTTCGGTATCCGACAGGGCTCCTACAATGAGCAGTTCTTC CASSFGIRQGSYNEQFF
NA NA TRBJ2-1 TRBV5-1 TGCGCCAGCAGATCCTCGGTAACCAATGAGCAGTTCTTC CASRSSVTNEQFF
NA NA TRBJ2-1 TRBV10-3 TGTGCCATCAGTGGCCTAGGGTCCTACAATGAGCAGTTCTTC CAISGLGSYNEQFF
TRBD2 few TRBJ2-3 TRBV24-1 TGTGCCACCAGTGATCCAGGACTAGTTGGGGCAGATACGCAGTATTTT CATSDPGLVGADTQYF
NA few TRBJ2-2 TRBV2 TGTGCCAGCTGGGAGACCGGGGAGCTGTTTTTT CASWETGELFF
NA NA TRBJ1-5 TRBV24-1 TGTGCCACCAGTGGTAGGGGACCCGAGGGGAATCAGCCCCAGCATTTT CATSGRGPEGNQPQHF